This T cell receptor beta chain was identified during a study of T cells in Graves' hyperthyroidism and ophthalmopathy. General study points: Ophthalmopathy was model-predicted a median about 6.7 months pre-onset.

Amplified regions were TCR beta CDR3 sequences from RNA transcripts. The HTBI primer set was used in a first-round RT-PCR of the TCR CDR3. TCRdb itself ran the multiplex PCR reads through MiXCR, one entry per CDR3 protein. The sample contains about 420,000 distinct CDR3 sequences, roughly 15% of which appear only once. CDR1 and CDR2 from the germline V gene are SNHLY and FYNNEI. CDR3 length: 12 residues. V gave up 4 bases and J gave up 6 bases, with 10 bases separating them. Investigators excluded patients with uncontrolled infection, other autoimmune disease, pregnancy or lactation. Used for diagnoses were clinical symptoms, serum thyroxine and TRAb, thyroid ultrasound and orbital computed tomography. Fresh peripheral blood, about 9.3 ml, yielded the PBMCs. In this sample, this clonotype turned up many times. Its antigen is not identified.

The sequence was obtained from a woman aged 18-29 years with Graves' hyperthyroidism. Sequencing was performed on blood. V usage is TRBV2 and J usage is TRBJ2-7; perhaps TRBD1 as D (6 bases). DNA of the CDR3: TGTGCCAGCAGTGCCGACAGGAGCGAGCAGTACTTC. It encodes CASSADRSEQYF. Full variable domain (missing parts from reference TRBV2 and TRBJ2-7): EPEVTQTPSHQVTQMGQEVILRCVPISNHLYFYWYRQILGQKVEFLVSFYNNEISEKSEIFDDQFSVERPDGSNFTLKIRSTKLEDSAMYFCASSADRSEQYFGPGTRLTVT.